The entry below gives a single T cell receptor beta chain sequence along with its context. Its antigen is still unknown. No base-level quality is on record; no much larger clone is a single base apart. This specimen comes from a study of T cells in localized non-small cell lung cancer (dated by TCRdb to the early 2020s). Looking at the study overall: The study examined T cell repertoires in a few hundred patients with early-stage NSCLC and compared tumors with uninvolved tumor-adjacent lungs. The mean age of the NSCLC patients was under 70 years, with about 130 men and around 100 women. The cohort was made up of 200 to 250 treatment-naive NSCLC patients whose localized lung tumors had been resected.

At diagnosis, tumor, uninvolved tumor-adjacent lung and peripheral blood were collected and then preserved as a mix of FFPE and fresh-frozen material. For TCR repertoire profiling, blood samples were analyzed in the form of peripheral blood mononuclear cells. Findings and caveats that apply to the study as a whole: A median of about 55 of the top 100 tumor clones were detected in paired uninvolved adjacent lung, and around 30 of these tumor clones were also found among the top 100 clones of the paired uninvolved adjacent lung. Uninvolved tumor-adjacent lung showed the highest T cell clonality, higher than tumor, which suggests more focused antigenic responses in the uninvolved tumor-adjacent lung. Because multi-region tumor sequencing was not done, intratumor heterogeneity could not be ruled out. Because the study design was exploratory, TCR variables were selected using unadjusted p-values without false-discovery rate correction. Longer overall survival was associated with higher blood T cell density, whereas shorter survival was associated with higher adjacent-lung clonality.

The immunoSEQ Assay was used to sequence TCR beta CDR3 regions from DNA. For the original study's pipeline: To compute T cell density, TCR beta template counts were normalized to usable DNA, which was estimated by amplifying housekeeping genes. Richness was estimated using the preseqR package, with extrapolation to 400,000 templates for PBMC samples and to 120,000 templates for tissue samples. Clonality was taken to be one minus Pielou's evenness. To identify tissue-enriched TCRs, differential abundance testing was run on productive amino-acid clonotypes with a minimum total count of 5 and an alpha of 0.1. The Jaccard Index and the Morisita Overlap Index were used to measure repertoire overlap between compartments. GLIPH grouped TCR beta CDR3s together with public tetramer-defined viral CDR3s, and a viral motif had to include at least three viral sequences and also show V-gene enrichment. What TCRdb holds here is the immuneACCESS table cut down to in-frame rearrangements. Part of the clones is not present; checked against another copy, under half of the missing clones reflect an unresolved V gene, and the others are unexplained. V and J calls and clone size follow that table, whereas D and trimming were derived from the DNA. The sample includes some 40,000 clones, with approximately 92% observed a single time. The ten largest clones capture approximately 6.5% of the sample.

Reading the germline V gene gives CDR1 SGHRS and CDR2 YFSETQ. V has 4 bases trimmed and J has 1 base trimmed; junction bases matching no gene number 5. The cysteine opens and the phenylalanine closes a CDR3 of 16 amino acids. Kept here is only the CDR3 DNA, which spans 48 bases and is read in frame from base 1. The rearrangement joined TRBV5-1 to TRBJ2-3; 11 bases in the junction line up with TRBD2. Specimen: peripheral blood, collected before any cancer treatment. This TCR derives from a female donor older than 55 with stage I lung adenocarcinoma. At the DNA level, the sequence is TGCGCCAGCAGCCCCGGACTAGCGGGCGGCACAGATACGCAGTATTTT. Protein translation: CASSPGLAGGTDTQYF. With all but the CDR3 taken from the reference TRBV5-1 and TRBJ2-3 genes, the full variable domain is: KAGVTQTPRYLIKTRGQQVTLSCSPISGHRSVSWYQQTPGQGLQFLFEYFSETQRNKGNFPGRFSGRQFSNSRSEMNVSTLELGDSALYLCASSPGLAGGTDTQYFGPGTRLTVL.